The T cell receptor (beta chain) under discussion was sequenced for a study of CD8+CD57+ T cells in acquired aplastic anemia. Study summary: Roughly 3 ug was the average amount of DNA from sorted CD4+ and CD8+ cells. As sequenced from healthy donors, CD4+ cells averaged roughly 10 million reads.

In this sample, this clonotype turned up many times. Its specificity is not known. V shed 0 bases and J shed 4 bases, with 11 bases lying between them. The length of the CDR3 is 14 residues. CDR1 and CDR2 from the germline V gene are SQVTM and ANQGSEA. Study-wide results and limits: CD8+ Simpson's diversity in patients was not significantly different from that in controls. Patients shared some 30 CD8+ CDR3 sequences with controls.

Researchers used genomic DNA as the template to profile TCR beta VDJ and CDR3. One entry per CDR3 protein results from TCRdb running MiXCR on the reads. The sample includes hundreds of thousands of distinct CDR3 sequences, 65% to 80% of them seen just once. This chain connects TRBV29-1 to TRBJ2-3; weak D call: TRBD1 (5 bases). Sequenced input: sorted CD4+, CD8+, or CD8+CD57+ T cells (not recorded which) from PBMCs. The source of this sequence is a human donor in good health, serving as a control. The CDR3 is CSVEEGAGPDTQYF. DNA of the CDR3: TGCAGCGTTGAAGAAGGGGCAGGGCCAGATACGCAGTATTTT.